A selection of T cell receptor beta chains follows, all from one sample in a study of T-cell memory formation after mild COVID-19. Via MiXCR, TCRdb re-called the 5' RACE reads, giving one row per CDR3 protein. The sample contains 300,000 to 400,000 distinct CDR3 sequences, roughly 13% of which appear only once. The sequenced material came from PBMCs or a T cell subset sorted from them (not recorded which). These receptors came from a young man who had mild COVID-19 (a few samples of this study predate the infection). Cell type and time point are not known. Each CDR3 is given with its conserved first and last residue. Fields, in order: clone size, D gene, J gene, V gene, CDR3 protein, CDR3 DNA. The D gene is left open where the match is weak. Expanded clones are given a class, and other clones once, few, many or no size at all.

clone_size: NA; d_call: TRBD2; j_call: TRBJ2-5; v_call: TRBV12-3/TRBV12-4; cdr3_aa: CASSLAGGMLTETQYF; cdr3_nt: TGTGCCAGCAGTTTAGCGGGGGGGATGTTAACGGAGACCCAGTACTTC
clone_size: NA; d_call: NA; j_call: TRBJ2-1; v_call: TRBV6-2/TRBV6-3; cdr3_aa: CASSYRAADYNEQFF; cdr3_nt: TGTGCCAGCAGTTACCGGGCTGCCGACTACAATGAGCAGTTCTTC
clone_size: few; d_call: NA; j_call: TRBJ2-1; v_call: TRBV12-3/TRBV12-4; cdr3_aa: CASSPPLYEQFF; cdr3_nt: TGTGCCAGCAGCCCACCCCTGTATGAGCAGTTCTTC
clone_size: NA; d_call: TRBD1; j_call: TRBJ1-4; v_call: TRBV20-1; cdr3_aa: CSARVGQGSPTNEKLFF; cdr3_nt: TGCAGTGCTAGAGTGGGACAGGGGAGTCCAACTAATGAAAAACTGTTTTTT
clone_size: many; d_call: NA; j_call: TRBJ2-3; v_call: TRBV20-1; cdr3_aa: CSARWQGGTDTQYF; cdr3_nt: TGCAGTGCTAGGTGGCAGGGTGGCACAGATACGCAGTATTTT
clone_size: few; d_call: TRBD1; j_call: TRBJ1-6; v_call: TRBV5-1; cdr3_aa: CASSRDRLDSPLHF; cdr3_nt: TGCGCCAGCAGTCGGGACAGGTTGGATTCACCCCTCCACTTT
clone_size: NA; d_call: TRBD1; j_call: TRBJ1-5; v_call: TRBV11-2; cdr3_aa: CASSPDRVFQPQHF; cdr3_nt: TGTGCCAGCAGCCCGGACAGGGTTTTTCAGCCCCAGCATTTT
clone_size: few; d_call: NA; j_call: TRBJ2-1; v_call: TRBV6-5; cdr3_aa: CASSYSAGYNEQFF; cdr3_nt: TGTGCCAGCAGTTACTCTGCGGGCTACAATGAGCAGTTCTTC
clone_size: NA; d_call: TRBD2; j_call: TRBJ2-5; v_call: TRBV6-5; cdr3_aa: CASSYRLAGVETQYF; cdr3_nt: TGTGCCAGCAGTTACCGACTAGCGGGGGTGGAGACCCAGTACTTC
clone_size: NA; d_call: TRBD1; j_call: TRBJ1-2; v_call: TRBV6-5; cdr3_aa: CASSYSIKGWTGIGYTF; cdr3_nt: TGTGCCAGCAGTTACTCGATCAAGGGCTGGACAGGGATTGGCTACACCTTC
clone_size: NA; d_call: TRBD2; j_call: TRBJ2-3; v_call: TRBV5-5; cdr3_aa: CASRLTSLSPDTQYF; cdr3_nt: TGTGCCAGCAGACTGACTAGCTTATCACCAGATACGCAGTATTTT
clone_size: NA; d_call: TRBD2; j_call: TRBJ2-1; v_call: TRBV5-6; cdr3_aa: CASSFAGLAEYNEQFF; cdr3_nt: TGTGCCAGCAGTTTCGCGGGGCTAGCGGAGTACAATGAGCAGTTCTTC
clone_size: NA; d_call: TRBD1; j_call: TRBJ1-1; v_call: TRBV12-3/TRBV12-4; cdr3_aa: CASSLWQGETEAFF; cdr3_nt: TGTGCCAGCAGTTTGTGGCAGGGGGAGACTGAAGCTTTCTTT
clone_size: few; d_call: NA; j_call: TRBJ1-1; v_call: TRBV7-2; cdr3_aa: CASSKRSGDTEAFF; cdr3_nt: TGTGCCAGCAGTAAACGCTCAGGGGACACTGAAGCTTTCTTT
clone_size: many; d_call: NA; j_call: TRBJ2-7; v_call: TRBV7-3; cdr3_aa: CASSLKAGVEQYF; cdr3_nt: TGTGCCAGCAGCTTAAAGGCCGGCGTCGAGCAGTACTTC
clone_size: few; d_call: NA; j_call: TRBJ1-1; v_call: TRBV5-1; cdr3_aa: CASKDRNTEAFF; cdr3_nt: TGCGCCAGCAAGGACAGGAACACTGAAGCTTTCTTT
clone_size: NA; d_call: TRBD1; j_call: TRBJ2-5; v_call: TRBV6-5; cdr3_aa: CASSYSMGQLLETQYF; cdr3_nt: TGTGCCAGCAGTTACTCGATGGGACAGCTACTAGAGACCCAGTACTTC
clone_size: NA; d_call: TRBD1; j_call: TRBJ1-1; v_call: TRBV9; cdr3_aa: CASSAWTGGADTEAFF; cdr3_nt: TGTGCCAGCAGCGCCTGGACAGGGGGCGCAGACACTGAAGCTTTCTTT
clone_size: NA; d_call: NA; j_call: TRBJ2-1; v_call: TRBV12-3/TRBV12-4; cdr3_aa: CASSLGGIVDEQFF; cdr3_nt: TGTGCCAGCAGTTTGGGGGGAATCGTCGATGAGCAGTTCTTC
clone_size: NA; d_call: TRBD1; j_call: TRBJ2-5; v_call: TRBV5-4; cdr3_aa: CASSPWTGKETQYF; cdr3_nt: TGTGCCAGCAGCCCGTGGACAGGGAAAGAGACCCAGTACTTC
clone_size: NA; d_call: NA; j_call: TRBJ1-1; v_call: TRBV6-5; cdr3_aa: CASSYSPVYTEAFF; cdr3_nt: TGTGCCAGCAGTTACTCTCCAGTATACACTGAAGCTTTCTTT
clone_size: few; d_call: TRBD2; j_call: TRBJ2-1; v_call: TRBV4-2; cdr3_aa: CASSQESSGGATYNEQFF; cdr3_nt: TGTGCCAGCAGCCAAGAGTCTAGCGGGGGGGCCACCTACAATGAGCAGTTCTTC
clone_size: NA; d_call: NA; j_call: TRBJ2-4; v_call: TRBV7-2; cdr3_aa: CASSLRGENIQYF; cdr3_nt: TGTGCCAGCAGCTTAAGAGGGGAAAACATTCAGTACTTC
clone_size: many; d_call: NA; j_call: TRBJ1-1; v_call: TRBV12-3/TRBV12-4; cdr3_aa: CASSHDTGTNTEAFF; cdr3_nt: TGTGCCAGCAGTCACGACACTGGCACGAACACTGAAGCTTTCTTT
clone_size: NA; d_call: NA; j_call: TRBJ1-6; v_call: TRBV7-2; cdr3_aa: CASSLDTDRGSPLHF; cdr3_nt: TGTGCCAGCAGCTTAGACACTGACAGAGGGTCACCCCTCCACTTT
clone_size: few; d_call: TRBD2; j_call: TRBJ2-1; v_call: TRBV9; cdr3_aa: CASSMGLAGPASYNEQFF; cdr3_nt: TGTGCCAGCAGCATGGGACTAGCGGGCCCGGCCTCCTACAATGAGCAGTTCTTC
clone_size: few; d_call: TRBD1; j_call: TRBJ2-3; v_call: TRBV19; cdr3_aa: CASVQGAGGDTQYF; cdr3_nt: TGTGCCAGCGTACAGGGGGCAGGGGGAGATACGCAGTATTTT
clone_size: few; d_call: NA; j_call: TRBJ2-5; v_call: TRBV20-1; cdr3_aa: CSAVQALSQETQYF; cdr3_nt: TGCAGTGCTGTCCAGGCCCTCTCACAAGAGACCCAGTACTTC
clone_size: NA; d_call: NA; j_call: TRBJ2-7; v_call: TRBV29-1; cdr3_aa: CSVVKDGVGHEQYF; cdr3_nt: TGCAGCGTTGTTAAAGACGGCGTGGGCCACGAGCAGTACTTC
clone_size: few; d_call: NA; j_call: TRBJ1-5; v_call: TRBV20-1; cdr3_aa: CSASLSRDSNQPQHF; cdr3_nt: TGCAGTGCTAGCCTTTCCAGGGATAGCAATCAGCCCCAGCATTTT
clone_size: few; d_call: NA; j_call: TRBJ2-3; v_call: TRBV15; cdr3_aa: CATSREFGADTQYF; cdr3_nt: TGTGCCACCAGCAGAGAATTTGGGGCAGATACGCAGTATTTT
clone_size: NA; d_call: NA; j_call: TRBJ1-1; v_call: TRBV29-1; cdr3_aa: CSVTQVTEAFF; cdr3_nt: TGCAGCGTGACACAGGTAACTGAAGCTTTCTTT
clone_size: NA; d_call: NA; j_call: TRBJ2-7; v_call: TRBV5-1; cdr3_aa: CASSLTGLEQYF; cdr3_nt: TGCGCCAGCAGCTTGACAGGGCTCGAGCAGTACTTC
clone_size: NA; d_call: TRBD2; j_call: TRBJ2-3; v_call: TRBV5-1; cdr3_aa: CASSFSLTGGEIDTQYF; cdr3_nt: TGCGCCAGCAGCTTCTCTTTGACGGGGGGAGAGATAGATACGCAGTATTTT
clone_size: few; d_call: NA; j_call: TRBJ1-1; v_call: TRBV4-2; cdr3_aa: CASSRNPGGNTEAFF; cdr3_nt: TGTGCCAGCAGCCGAAACCCGGGGGGGAACACTGAAGCTTTCTTT
clone_size: NA; d_call: TRBD2; j_call: TRBJ2-5; v_call: TRBV3-1; cdr3_aa: CASSQRERGPGETQYF; cdr3_nt: TGTGCCAGCAGCCAAAGGGAGCGGGGGCCGGGAGAGACCCAGTACTTC
clone_size: few; d_call: NA; j_call: TRBJ1-1; v_call: TRBV7-3; cdr3_aa: CASRGIRNRAGEAFF; cdr3_nt: TGTGCCAGCAGGGGGATCAGGAACCGGGCCGGTGAAGCTTTCTTT